This TCR beta chain stems from a study of blood T cell repertoires in COVID-19. As for the study in general: Italy, Spain and the United States were the sources of the convalescent and acute COVID-19 samples. Sources were T cells, B-cell-depleted T cells, or PBMCs; the material itself was cDNA or gDNA.

The ends lost 4 bases at V and 6 bases at J; junction bases unmatched: 1. Germline values: CDR1 ENHRY, CDR2 SYGVKD. The CDR3 has 13 amino acids. Original data processing: Amplified reference gene primers provided the basis for estimating nucleated cell counts. TCRdb's copy holds only in-frame clones and misses some; the assay was immunoSEQ multiplex PCR. V and J calls and clone size follow that table, whereas D and trimming were derived from the DNA. The data contain approximately 97,000 clones, approximately 86% of them seen just once; the ten biggest clones take up 3%. The chain uses TRBV10-3 and TRBJ1-4; 8 bases fit TRBD1. The sample consisted of peripheral blood. This clonotype was sampled from a man aged 50 to 60 with active or convalescent COVID-19. The chain's CDR3 is CAISVTGDEKLFF. The CDR3 bases are TGTGCCATCAGTGTGACAGGGGATGAAAAACTGTTTTTT.